This TCR beta chain was recovered during a study of CD8 T cells in ankylosing spondylitis. Study-wide points: As reported, disease-linked clones showed significant enrichment in matched ankylosing spondylitis synovial fluid.

Molecular-barcoded quantitative 5'-RACE produced these TCR beta libraries. Using its own MiXCR run on the 5' RACE reads, TCRdb lists one record per CDR3 protein. The sample lists about 36,000 distinct CDR3 sequences; over 5.5% were seen once. Germline CDR1 and CDR2: SGHRS and YFSETQ. The CDR3 loop spans 16 amino acids. V lost 5 bases, J lost 0 bases, and 6 bases stayed unmatched. This clonotype has at least ten counts. No antigen is known for it. The receptor was isolated from a male donor with ankylosing spondylitis or in good health (not recorded which). V is TRBV5-1 and J is TRBJ1-1, with 11 nucleotides matching TRBD1. Sequencing was done on a sample of blood, either unsorted or a sorted T cell fraction (not recorded which). DNA for the CDR3: TGCGCCAGCAGGACTGGACAGGGGGCAATGAACACTGAAGCTTTCTTT. Translated: CASRTGQGAMNTEAFF.